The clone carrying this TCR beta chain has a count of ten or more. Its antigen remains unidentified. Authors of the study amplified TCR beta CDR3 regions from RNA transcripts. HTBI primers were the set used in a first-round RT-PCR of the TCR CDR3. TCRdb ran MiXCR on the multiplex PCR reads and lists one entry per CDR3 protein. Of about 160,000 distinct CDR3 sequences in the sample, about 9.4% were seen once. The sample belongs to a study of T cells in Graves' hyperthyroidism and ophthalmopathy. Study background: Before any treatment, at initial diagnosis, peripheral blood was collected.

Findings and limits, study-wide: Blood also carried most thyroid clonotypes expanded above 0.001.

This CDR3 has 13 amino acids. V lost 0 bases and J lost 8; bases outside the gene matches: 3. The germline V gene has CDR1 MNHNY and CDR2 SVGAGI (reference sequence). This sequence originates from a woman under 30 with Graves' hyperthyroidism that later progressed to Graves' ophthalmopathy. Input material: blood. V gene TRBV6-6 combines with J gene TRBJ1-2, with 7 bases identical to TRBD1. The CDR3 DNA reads TGTGCCAGCAGTTACTCGCAGGGGGGCGGCTACACCTTC. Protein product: CASSYSQGGGYTF.